This TCR beta chain was sequenced in a study of lymphopenia after photon versus proton radiotherapy. Whole-study results and caveats: Under photons, naive T cells and diversity fell while effector/memory populations rose.

As to this clone: No antigen is known for it.

CDR3 length: 15 amino acids. The germline V gene has CDR1 SEHNR and CDR2 FQNEAQ (reference sequence). Trimming removed 5 bases at V and 1 base at J, with 11 bases between. Libraries were prepared by immunoSEQ multiplex PCR; TCRdb keeps only in-frame clonotypes and omits some of them. The profile shows approximately 15,000 clones, 82% of them singletons. The rearrangement uses TRBV7-9 and TRBJ2-2; D remains ambiguous. The source material was peripheral blood, sampled from a patient treated with photon-based radiotherapy. The sequence derives from a man aged 50 to 60 with gastric cancer. As DNA, the CDR3 is TGTGCCAGCAGCCCCCGGGCCTTGAACACCGGGGAGCTGTTTTTT. Its translation: CASSPRALNTGELFF.